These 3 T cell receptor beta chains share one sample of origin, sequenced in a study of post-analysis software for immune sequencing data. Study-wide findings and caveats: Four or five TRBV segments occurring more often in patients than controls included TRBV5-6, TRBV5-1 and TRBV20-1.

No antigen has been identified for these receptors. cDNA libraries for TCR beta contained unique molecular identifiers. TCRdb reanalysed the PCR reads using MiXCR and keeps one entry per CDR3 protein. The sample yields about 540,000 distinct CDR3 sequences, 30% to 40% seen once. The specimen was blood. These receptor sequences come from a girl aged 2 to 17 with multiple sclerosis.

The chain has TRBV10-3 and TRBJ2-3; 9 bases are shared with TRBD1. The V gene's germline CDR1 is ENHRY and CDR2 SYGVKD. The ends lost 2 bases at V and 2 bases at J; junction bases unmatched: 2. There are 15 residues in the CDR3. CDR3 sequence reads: CAISEGQGYTDTQYF. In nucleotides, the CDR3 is TGTGCCATCAGTGAGGGACAGGGGTACACAGATACGCAGTATTTT.

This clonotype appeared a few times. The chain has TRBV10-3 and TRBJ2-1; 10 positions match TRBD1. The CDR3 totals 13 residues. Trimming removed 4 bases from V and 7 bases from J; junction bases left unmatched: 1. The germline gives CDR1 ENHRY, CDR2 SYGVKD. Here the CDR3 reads CAISGQGANEQFF. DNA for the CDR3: TGTGCCATCAGTGGACAGGGGGCTAATGAGCAGTTCTTC.

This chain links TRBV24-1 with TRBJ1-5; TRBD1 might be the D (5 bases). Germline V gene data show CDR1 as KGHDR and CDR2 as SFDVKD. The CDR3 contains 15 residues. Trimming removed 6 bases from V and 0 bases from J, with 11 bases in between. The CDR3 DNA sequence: TGTGCCACCAGTCCAACCGACAGTAGCAATCAGCCCCAGCATTTT. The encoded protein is CATSPTDSSNQPQHF.